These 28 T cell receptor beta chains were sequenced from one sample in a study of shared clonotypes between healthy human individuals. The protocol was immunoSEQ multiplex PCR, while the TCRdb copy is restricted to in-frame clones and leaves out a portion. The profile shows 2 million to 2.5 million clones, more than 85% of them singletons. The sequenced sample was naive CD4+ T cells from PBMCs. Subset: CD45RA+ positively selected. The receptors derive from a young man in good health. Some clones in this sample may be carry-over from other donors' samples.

The CDR3 DNA reads as TGCGCCAGCCGTAGCACAGGGGACGCAGATACGCAGTATTTT. This encodes CASRSTGDADTQYF. V gene TRBV5-1 combines with J gene TRBJ2-3; 7 bases agree with TRBD1. The CDR3 consists of 14 residues. V shed 7 bases and J 4 bases; nucleotides not matched to a gene: 9. Germline values: CDR1 SGHRS, CDR2 YFSETQ.

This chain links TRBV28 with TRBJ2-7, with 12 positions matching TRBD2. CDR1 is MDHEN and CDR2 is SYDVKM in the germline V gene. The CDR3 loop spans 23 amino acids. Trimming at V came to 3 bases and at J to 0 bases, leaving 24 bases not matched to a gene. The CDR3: CASSFPPGLGTSGSQKGSYEQYF. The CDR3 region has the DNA TGTGCCAGCAGTTTCCCCCCAGGGCTAGGGACTAGCGGGTCACAAAAGGGCTCCTACGAGCAGTACTTC.

The CDR3 spells CASSPPQETQYF. The CDR3 DNA is TGTGCCAGCAGTCCCCCCCAAGAGACCCAGTACTTC. The chain has TRBV25-1 and TRBJ2-5; D is ambiguous. The CDR3 runs to 12 residues. Germline CDR1 and CDR2: MGHDK and SYGVNS. V lost 5 bases and J 1 base, leaving 5 bases between the germline ends.

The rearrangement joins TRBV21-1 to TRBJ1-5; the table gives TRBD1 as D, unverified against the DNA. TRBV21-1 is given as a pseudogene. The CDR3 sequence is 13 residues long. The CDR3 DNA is TGTGCCAGCTCCAGCAGGAACAATCAGCCCCAGCATTTT. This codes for CASSSRNNQPQHF.

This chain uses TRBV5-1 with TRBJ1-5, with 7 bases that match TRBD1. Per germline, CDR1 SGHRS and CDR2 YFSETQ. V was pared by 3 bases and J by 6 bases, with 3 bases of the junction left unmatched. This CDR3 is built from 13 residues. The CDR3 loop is CASSSGGGQPQHF. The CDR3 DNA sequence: TGCGCCAGCAGCTCAGGGGGGGGTCAGCCCCAGCATTTT.

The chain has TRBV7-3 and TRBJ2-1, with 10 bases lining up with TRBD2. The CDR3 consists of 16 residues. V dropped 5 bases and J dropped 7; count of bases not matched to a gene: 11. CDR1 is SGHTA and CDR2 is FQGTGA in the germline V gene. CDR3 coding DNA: TGTGCCAGCAGCCCCCAGGGACTAGCGCGACCAAATGAGCAGTTCTTC. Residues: CASSPQGLARPNEQFF.

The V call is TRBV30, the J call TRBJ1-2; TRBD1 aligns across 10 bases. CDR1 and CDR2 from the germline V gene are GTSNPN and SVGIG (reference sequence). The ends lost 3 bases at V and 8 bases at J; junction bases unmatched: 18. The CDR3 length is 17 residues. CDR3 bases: TGTGCCTGGAGGACCCCCGGGACAGGGGCGTATAGCGGAGGCTACACCTTC. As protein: CAWRTPGTGAYSGGYTF.

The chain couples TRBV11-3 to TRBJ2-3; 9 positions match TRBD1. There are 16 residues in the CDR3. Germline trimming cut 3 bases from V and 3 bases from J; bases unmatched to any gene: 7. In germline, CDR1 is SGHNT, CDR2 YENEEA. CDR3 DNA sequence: TGTGCCAGCAGCTTCAACACAGGGGGCAGAACAGATACGCAGTATTTT. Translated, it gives CASSFNTGGRTDTQYF. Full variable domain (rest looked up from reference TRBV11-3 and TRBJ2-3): EAGVVQSPRYKIIEKKQPVAFWCNPISGHNTLYWYLQNLGQGPELLIRYENEEAVDDSQLPKDRFSAERLKGVDSTLKIQPAELGDSAVYLCASSFNTGGRTDTQYFGPGTRLTVL.

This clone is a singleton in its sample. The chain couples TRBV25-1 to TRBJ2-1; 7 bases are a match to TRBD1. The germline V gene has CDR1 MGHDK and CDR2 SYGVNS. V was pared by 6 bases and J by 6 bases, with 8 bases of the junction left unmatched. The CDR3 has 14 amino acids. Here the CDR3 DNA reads TGTGCCAGCAGCCTTGGTAGGACAGGCAATGAGCAGTTCTTC. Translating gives CASSLGRTGNEQFF.

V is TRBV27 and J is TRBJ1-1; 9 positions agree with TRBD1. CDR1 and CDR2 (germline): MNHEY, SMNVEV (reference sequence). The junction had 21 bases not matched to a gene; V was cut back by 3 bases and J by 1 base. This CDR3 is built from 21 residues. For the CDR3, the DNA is TGTGCCAGCAGTTTCCTCTTCGGGTCGGGACAGGGTAAGTGGTGGAACACTGAAGCTTTCTTT. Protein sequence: CASSFLFGSGQGKWWNTEAFF.

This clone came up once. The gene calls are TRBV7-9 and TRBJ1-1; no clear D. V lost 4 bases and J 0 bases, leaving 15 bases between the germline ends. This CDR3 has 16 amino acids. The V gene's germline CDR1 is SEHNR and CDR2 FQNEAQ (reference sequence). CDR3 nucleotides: TGTGCCAGCAGCTCACAACGGGGAGCTTTGAACACTGAAGCTTTCTTT. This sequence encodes CASSSQRGALNTEAFF.

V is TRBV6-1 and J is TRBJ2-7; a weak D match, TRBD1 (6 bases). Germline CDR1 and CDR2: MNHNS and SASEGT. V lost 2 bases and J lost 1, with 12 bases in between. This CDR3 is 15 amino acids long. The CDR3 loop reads CASSELRGGSYEQYF. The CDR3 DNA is TGTGCCAGCAGTGAACTTCGAGGGGGATCCTACGAGCAGTACTTC.

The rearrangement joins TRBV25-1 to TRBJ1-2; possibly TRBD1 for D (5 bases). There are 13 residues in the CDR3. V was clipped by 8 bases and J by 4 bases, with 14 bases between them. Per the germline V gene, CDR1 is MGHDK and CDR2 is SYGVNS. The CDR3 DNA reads TGTGCCAGCGACAAGGGGACGGGCTATGGCTACACCTTC. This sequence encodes CASDKGTGYGYTF.

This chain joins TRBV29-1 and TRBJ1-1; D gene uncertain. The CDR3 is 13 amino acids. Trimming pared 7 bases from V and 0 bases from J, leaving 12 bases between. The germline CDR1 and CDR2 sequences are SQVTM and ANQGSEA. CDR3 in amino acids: CSALRQVNTEAFF. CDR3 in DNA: TGCAGCGCATTGCGTCAGGTGAACACTGAAGCTTTCTTT.

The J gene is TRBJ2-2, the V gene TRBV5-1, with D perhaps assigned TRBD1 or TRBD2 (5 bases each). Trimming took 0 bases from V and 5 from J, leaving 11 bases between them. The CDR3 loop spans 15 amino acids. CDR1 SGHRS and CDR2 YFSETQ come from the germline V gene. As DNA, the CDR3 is TGCGCCAGCAGCTTGGATTGGGGGAGTACCGGGGAGCTGTTTTTT. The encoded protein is CASSLDWGSTGELFF.

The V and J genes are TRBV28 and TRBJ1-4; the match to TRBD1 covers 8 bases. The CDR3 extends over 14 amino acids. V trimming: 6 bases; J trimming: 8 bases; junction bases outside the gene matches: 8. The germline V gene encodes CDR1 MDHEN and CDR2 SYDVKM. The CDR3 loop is CASSSTGAYEKLFF. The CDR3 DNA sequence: TGTGCCAGCAGCTCGACAGGGGCTTACGAAAAACTGTTTTTT.

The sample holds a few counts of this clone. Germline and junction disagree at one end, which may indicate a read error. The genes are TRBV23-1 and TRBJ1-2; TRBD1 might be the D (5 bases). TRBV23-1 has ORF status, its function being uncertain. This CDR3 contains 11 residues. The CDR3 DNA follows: TGCGCCAGCAGTCAATCAGAGGGGAAGTACTTC. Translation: CASSQSEGKYF.

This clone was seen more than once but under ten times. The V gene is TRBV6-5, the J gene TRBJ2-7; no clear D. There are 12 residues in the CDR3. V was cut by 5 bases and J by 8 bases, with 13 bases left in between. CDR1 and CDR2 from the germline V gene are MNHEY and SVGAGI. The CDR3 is CASSVPFGQQYF. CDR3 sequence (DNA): TGTGCCAGCAGTGTGCCGTTTGGCCAGCAGTACTTC.

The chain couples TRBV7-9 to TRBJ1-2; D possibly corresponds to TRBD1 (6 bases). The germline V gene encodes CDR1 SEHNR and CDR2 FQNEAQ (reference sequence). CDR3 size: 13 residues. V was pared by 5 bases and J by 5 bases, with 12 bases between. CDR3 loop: CASSPRGIYGYTF. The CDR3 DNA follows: TGTGCCAGCAGCCCCAGGGGAATTTATGGCTACACCTTC.

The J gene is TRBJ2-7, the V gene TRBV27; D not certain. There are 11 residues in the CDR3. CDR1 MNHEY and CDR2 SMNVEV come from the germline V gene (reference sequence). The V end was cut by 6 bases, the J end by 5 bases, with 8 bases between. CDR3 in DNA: TGTGCCAGCAGGCGGTTAGACGAGCAGTACTTC. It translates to CASRRLDEQYF.

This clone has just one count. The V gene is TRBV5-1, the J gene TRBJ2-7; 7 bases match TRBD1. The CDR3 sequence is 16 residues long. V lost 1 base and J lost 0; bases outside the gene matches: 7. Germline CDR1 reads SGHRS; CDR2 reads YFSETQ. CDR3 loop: CASSLYVTGNSYEQYF. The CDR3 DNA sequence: TGCGCCAGCAGCTTGTACGTGACAGGGAACTCCTACGAGCAGTACTTC.

This chain's CDR3 is CASSLRTTGGDTQYF. CDR3 DNA sequence: TGCGCCAGCAGCTTGAGGACTACCGGCGGAGATACGCAGTATTTT. V usage is TRBV5-1 and J usage is TRBJ2-3, with a possible D match to TRBD2 (6 bases). Germline V CDR1 and CDR2: SGHRS, YFSETQ. CDR3 size: 15 residues. V was clipped by 1 base and J by 5 bases, with 14 bases between them.

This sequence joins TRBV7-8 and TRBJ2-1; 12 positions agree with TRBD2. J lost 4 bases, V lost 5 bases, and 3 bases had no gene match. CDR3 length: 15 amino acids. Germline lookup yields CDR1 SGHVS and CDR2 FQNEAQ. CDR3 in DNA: TGTGCCAGCAGCAGACTAGCGGGGGCATACAATGAGCAGTTCTTC. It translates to CASSRLAGAYNEQFF.

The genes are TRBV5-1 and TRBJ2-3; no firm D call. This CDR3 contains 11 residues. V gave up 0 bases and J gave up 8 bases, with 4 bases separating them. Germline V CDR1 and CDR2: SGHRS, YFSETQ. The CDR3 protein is CASSLEGTQYF. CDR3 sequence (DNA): TGCGCCAGCAGCTTGGAGGGTACGCAGTATTTT.

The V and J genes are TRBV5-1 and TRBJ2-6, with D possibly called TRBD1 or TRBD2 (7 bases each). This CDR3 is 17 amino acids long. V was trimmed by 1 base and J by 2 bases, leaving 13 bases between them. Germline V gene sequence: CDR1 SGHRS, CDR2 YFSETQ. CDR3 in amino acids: CASSLTGEGTGANVLTF. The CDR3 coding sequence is TGCGCCAGCAGCTTGACAGGGGAGGGTACTGGGGCCAACGTCCTGACTTTC.

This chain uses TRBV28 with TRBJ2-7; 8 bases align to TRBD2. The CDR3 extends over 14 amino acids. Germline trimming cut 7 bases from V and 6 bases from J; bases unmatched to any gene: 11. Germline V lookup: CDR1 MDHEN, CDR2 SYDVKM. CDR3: CASTLAGGWGEQYF. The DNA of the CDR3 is TGTGCCAGCACTCTGGCGGGAGGCTGGGGCGAGCAGTACTTC.

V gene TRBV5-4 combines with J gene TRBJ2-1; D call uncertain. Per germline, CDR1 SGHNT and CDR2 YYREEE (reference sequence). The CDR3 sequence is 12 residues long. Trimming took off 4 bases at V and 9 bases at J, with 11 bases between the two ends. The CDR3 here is CASSQGRGEQFF. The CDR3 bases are TGTGCCAGCAGCCAAGGTCGTGGTGAGCAGTTCTTC.

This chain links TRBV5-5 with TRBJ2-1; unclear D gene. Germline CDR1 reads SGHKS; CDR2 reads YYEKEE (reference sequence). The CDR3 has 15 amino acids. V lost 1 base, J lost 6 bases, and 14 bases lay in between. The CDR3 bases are TGTGCCAGCAGCTTGCTGCTTGGCGGCGGCAATGAGCAGTTCTTC. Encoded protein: CASSLLLGGGNEQFF.